The 25 T cell receptor beta chains presented below share a single source sample, sequenced in a study of blood T cell repertoires in COVID-19. Some clones are missing from TCRdb's copy, which holds only in-frame ones; the method was immunoSEQ multiplex PCR. The profile covers around 52,000 clones, with roughly 87% appearing a single time and around a fifth taken by the ten largest. The specimen sequenced was peripheral blood. These receptor sequences come from a woman in her fifties or sixties with acute or convalescent COVID-19.

The genes are TRBV14 and TRBJ1-1; D unresolved. V was shortened by 1 base and J by 1 base, with 7 bases between the two germline ends. The CDR3 spans 14 residues. The germline gives CDR1 SGHDN, CDR2 FVKESK. The CDR3 DNA reads TGTGCCAGCAGCCAAGTGCGCCGGAACACTGAAGCTTTCTTT. This gives the protein CASSQVRRNTEAFF.

This clone has just a few counts. The rearrangement joins TRBV14 to TRBJ1-6; tentatively, D is TRBD1 (5 bases). V was clipped by 2 bases and J by 1 base, with 6 bases between them. The CDR3 runs 15 residues. Germline assignment: CDR1 SGHDN and CDR2 FVKESK. As DNA, the CDR3 is TGTGCCAGCAGCCAACAGGGATCCTATAATTCACCCCTCCACTTT. It translates to CASSQQGSYNSPLHF.

The V call is TRBV6-2 or TRBV6-3, the J call TRBJ2-2; D perhaps matches TRBD2 (7 bases). The germline V gene has CDR1 MNHEY and CDR2 SVGEGT. The CDR3 loop spans 16 amino acids. The germline V and J ends were trimmed by 6 bases and 5 bases, with 19 bases remaining between them. CDR3 sequence (DNA): TGTGCCAGCAGCGCCCAGGGGCGGGGGCATACCGGGGAGCTGTTTTTT. Protein: CASSAQGRGHTGELFF.

The chain employs TRBV7-3 and TRBJ2-1, with TRBD1 identical over 10 bases. With 2 bases clipped from V and 3 bases from J, the junction kept 7 bases outside the gene matches. This CDR3 has 17 residues. The germline V gene has CDR1 SGHTA and CDR2 FQGTGA. The CDR3 DNA follows: TGTGCCAGCAGCTTACTTGACAGGGGGCCCCTCTACAATGAGCAGTTCTTC. It specifies CASSLLDRGPLYNEQFF.

This rearrangement joins TRBV14 to TRBJ1-2; D unclear. The CDR3 length is 14 residues. CDR1 is SGHDN, CDR2 FVKESK, per germline. V lost 8 bases, J lost 7 bases, and 20 bases lay in between. The CDR3 coding sequence is TGTGCCAGCTCTCCAAGAGGAGGTTATTTTGGCTACACCTTC. Its translation is CASSPRGGYFGYTF.

The chain uses TRBV7-9 and TRBJ1-4; 7 bases agree with TRBD1. V shed 5 bases and J 8 bases; nucleotides not matched to a gene: 8. CDR3 length: 14 residues. From germline, CDR1 is SEHNR and CDR2 FQNEAQ (reference sequence). CDR3 amino acids: CASSPGQVGEKLFF. CDR3 bases: TGTGCCAGCAGCCCCGGACAGGTTGGGGAAAAACTGTTTTTT.

This chain connects TRBV4-2 to TRBJ2-3; 7 nucleotides align to TRBD2. Trimming at V came to 1 base and at J to 4 bases, leaving 5 bases not matched to a gene. In germline, CDR1 is LGHNA, CDR2 YNFKEQ. The CDR3 has 15 amino acids. CDR3 in amino acids: CASSQAGGGADTQYF. Written as DNA, the CDR3 is TGTGCCAGCAGCCAAGCCGGGGGAGGGGCAGATACGCAGTATTTT.

CDR3 bases: TGTGCCAGTGGGACTAGCGGGGCGAGCACAGATACGCAGTATTTT. Encoded protein: CASGTSGASTDTQYF. The chain joins TRBV19 to TRBJ2-3, with 13 bases fitting TRBD2. The CDR3 loop spans 15 amino acids. Per the germline V gene, CDR1 is LNHDA and CDR2 is SQIVND (reference sequence). The V and J ends lost 8 bases and 0 bases, in that order; junction bases with no gene match: 2.

This clone was recorded many times. V usage is TRBV11-2 and J usage is TRBJ1-1; D gene unclear. Trimming stripped 2 bases from V and 5 bases from J, with 15 bases between. In germline, CDR1 is SGHAT, CDR2 FQNNGV. The CDR3 spans 15 residues. CDR3 DNA: TGTGCCAGCAGCTTAAAGCAGATCCGGGAGACTGAAGCTTTCTTT. It encodes CASSLKQIRETEAFF.

The chain is built from TRBV19 and TRBJ1-2, with D tentatively TRBD1 (5 bases). CDR1 is LNHDA, CDR2 SQIVND, per germline (reference sequence). This CDR3 region has 12 residues. V lost 2 bases and J 6 bases, leaving 7 bases between the germline ends. The CDR3 nucleotides read TGTGCCAGTAGTATAACGGACAATGGCTACACCTTC. Its translation is CASSITDNGYTF.

This chain's CDR3 is CASSLRQGSTEAFF. Written as DNA, the CDR3 is TGTGCCAGCAGCTTGAGACAGGGTTCCACTGAAGCTTTCTTT. This chain links TRBV5-6 with TRBJ1-1; 7 bases match TRBD1. Unmatched junction bases numbered 4, after V lost 1 base and J lost 4 bases. CDR1 SGHDT and CDR2 YYEEEE come from the germline V gene. The CDR3 contains 14 residues.

This chain joins TRBV29-1 and TRBJ2-7; 8 nucleotides match TRBD1. The CDR3 covers 14 residues. V gave up 1 base and J gave up 4 bases; unmatched junction bases: 6. Germline lookup yields CDR1 SQVTM and CDR2 ANQGSEA. The CDR3 is CSVEVWTGLYEQYF. CDR3 coding DNA: TGCAGCGTTGAAGTTTGGACAGGGTTGTACGAGCAGTACTTC.

The chain has TRBV5-4 and TRBJ1-3; weak D call: TRBD1 (6 bases). This CDR3 has 15 amino acids. Deletions cut 5 bases from V and 4 bases from J, with 16 bases between. Germline V lookup: CDR1 SGHNT, CDR2 YYREEE (reference sequence). CDR3: CASRDPGAPGNTIYF. The CDR3, as DNA: TGTGCCAGCAGGGACCCAGGGGCCCCGGGAAACACCATATATTTT.

The chain is built from TRBV19 and TRBJ1-2; unclear D gene. V lost 3 bases, J lost 5 bases, and 13 bases lay in between. Per germline, CDR1 LNHDA and CDR2 SQIVND (reference sequence). This CDR3 contains 14 residues. For the CDR3, the DNA is TGTGCCAGTAGTATCGGTGGAGGGTATTATGGCTACACCTTC. Its protein product is CASSIGGGYYGYTF.

This clone was detected a few times. The rearrangement uses TRBV7-2 and TRBJ2-7; possibly TRBD2 for D (6 bases). The CDR3 spans 16 residues. CDR1 and CDR2 (germline): SGHTA, FQGNSA. Trimming took off 6 bases at V and 0 bases at J, with 18 bases between the two ends. CDR3 DNA sequence: TGTGCCAGCAGTCAGACCGGGACTCCGAGCTCCTACGAGCAGTACTTC. Its translation is CASSQTGTPSSYEQYF. The whole variable domain, remainder taken from reference TRBV7-2 and TRBJ2-7, is GAGVSQSPSNKVTEKGKDVELRCDPISGHTALYWYRQSLGQGLEFLIYFQGNSAPDKSGLPSDRFSAERTGGSVSTLTIQRTQQEDSAVYLCASSQTGTPSSYEQYFGPGTRLTVT.

The chain couples TRBV19 to TRBJ1-2; 7 bases agree with TRBD1. Germline CDR1 is LNHDA and CDR2 is SQIVND (reference sequence). V lost 6 bases to trimming and J lost 5 bases; unmatched junction nucleotides: 3. The CDR3 has 12 amino acids. CDR3 protein: CASSRGQYGYTF. CDR3 nucleotide sequence: TGTGCCAGTAGCCGGGGACAGTATGGCTACACCTTC.

V usage is TRBV6-6 and J usage is TRBJ2-6; 7 bases agree with TRBD1. This CDR3 spans 15 amino acids. Per the germline V gene, CDR1 is MNHNY and CDR2 is SVGAGI (reference sequence). The J segment lost 4 bases and the V segment lost 6 bases, leaving 6 bases of the junction unmatched. The CDR3 nucleotides read TGTGCCAGCAGGTCAGGGGGTTCGGGGGCCAACGTCCTGACTTTC. Translation: CASRSGGSGANVLTF.

V and J are TRBV29-1 and TRBJ1-5; D ambiguous. The germline V gene has CDR1 SQVTM and CDR2 ANQGSEA. V was trimmed by 4 bases and J by 6 bases, leaving 13 bases between them. The CDR3 length is 13 residues. The CDR3 region is CSVGEGGSQPQHF. The CDR3 DNA follows: TGCAGCGTTGGTGAGGGAGGTAGTCAGCCCCAGCATTTT.

The count of this clone is one. The chain is built from TRBV23-1 and TRBJ2-1, with D perhaps TRBD1 (6 bases). TRBV23-1 is treated as an ORF (open reading frame) with a function not yet certain. The CDR3 runs to 12 residues. V was clipped by 9 bases and J by 6 bases, with 12 bases between them. The CDR3 loop reads CARAWTVNEQFF. The CDR3 DNA sequence: TGCGCCAGGGCCTGGACAGTCAATGAGCAGTTCTTC.

The genes are TRBV10-3 and TRBJ2-3, with 12 bases aligning to TRBD2. CDR1 ENHRY and CDR2 SYGVKD come from the germline V gene. This CDR3 region has 15 residues. Trimming at V came to 4 bases and at J to 1 base, leaving 0 bases not matched to a gene. The CDR3 protein is CAISGLAGGTDTQYF. The CDR3 coding sequence is TGTGCCATCAGTGGACTAGCGGGGGGCACAGATACGCAGTATTTT.

V gene TRBV5-1 combines with J gene TRBJ2-2; D is uncertain. With 4 bases removed from V and 1 base from J, the gap between germline ends came to 5 bases. This CDR3 comprises 13 residues. Germline CDR1 SGHRS, CDR2 YFSETQ. The CDR3 DNA sequence: TGCGCCAGCAGCACTTTGAACACCGGGGAGCTGTTTTTT. This codes for CASSTLNTGELFF. Combining the CDR3 with reference TRBV5-1 and TRBJ2-2 gives the whole variable domain KAGVTQTPRYLIKTRGQQVTLSCSPISGHRSVSWYQQTPGQGLQFLFEYFSETQRNKGNFPGRFSGRQFSNSRSEMNVSTLELGDSALYLCASSTLNTGELFFGEGSRLTVL.

This chain links TRBV13 with TRBJ1-2; 10 bases fit TRBD1. The CDR3 totals 15 residues. The ends lost 5 bases at V and 2 bases at J; junction bases unmatched: 5. Germline V gene sequence: CDR1 PRHDT, CDR2 FYEKMQ (reference sequence). The CDR3 region is CASSPGTGENYGYTF. The CDR3 DNA is TGTGCCAGCAGCCCCGGGACAGGGGAGAACTATGGCTACACCTTC.

This clone came up once. The J gene is TRBJ2-3, the V gene TRBV19; D is uncertain. The germline CDR1 and CDR2 sequences are LNHDA and SQIVND (reference sequence). CDR3 length: 15 residues. V was clipped by 5 bases and J by 2 bases, with 14 bases between them. The CDR3 DNA reads TGTGCCAGTAGTCCCTCTCTAGAGCCCACAGATACGCAGTATTTT. Its protein is CASSPSLEPTDTQYF. The full variable domain, rest sourced from reference TRBV19 and TRBJ2-3, is DGGITQSPKYLFRKEGQNVTLSCEQNLNHDAMYWYRQDPGQGLRLIYYSQIVNDFQKGDIAEGYSVSREKKESFPLTVTSAQKNPTAFYLCASSPSLEPTDTQYFGPGTRLTVL.

The chain uses TRBV27 and TRBJ2-6; TRBD1 aligns across 10 bases. The J segment lost 0 bases and the V segment lost 5 bases, leaving 10 bases of the junction unmatched. CDR3 length: 19 amino acids. The germline gives CDR1 MNHEY, CDR2 SMNVEV (reference sequence). In nucleotides, the CDR3 is TGTGCCAGCAGTACTACGCCGGGACAGGGGTTCTCTGGGGCCAACGTCCTGACTTTC. Its translation is CASSTTPGQGFSGANVLTF.

The chain links TRBV3-1 (or the pseudogene TRBV3-2) to TRBJ2-7, with 7 bases lining up with TRBD2. The CDR3 spans 15 residues. Looked up from germline, CDR1 is LGHDT and CDR2 is YNNKEL (reference sequence). After removal of 3 bases from V and 7 bases from J, the junction contained 12 bases not matched to a gene. This CDR3 is CASSHRASGIWEQYF. CDR3 DNA sequence: TGTGCCAGCAGCCATAGGGCTAGCGGCATTTGGGAGCAGTACTTC.